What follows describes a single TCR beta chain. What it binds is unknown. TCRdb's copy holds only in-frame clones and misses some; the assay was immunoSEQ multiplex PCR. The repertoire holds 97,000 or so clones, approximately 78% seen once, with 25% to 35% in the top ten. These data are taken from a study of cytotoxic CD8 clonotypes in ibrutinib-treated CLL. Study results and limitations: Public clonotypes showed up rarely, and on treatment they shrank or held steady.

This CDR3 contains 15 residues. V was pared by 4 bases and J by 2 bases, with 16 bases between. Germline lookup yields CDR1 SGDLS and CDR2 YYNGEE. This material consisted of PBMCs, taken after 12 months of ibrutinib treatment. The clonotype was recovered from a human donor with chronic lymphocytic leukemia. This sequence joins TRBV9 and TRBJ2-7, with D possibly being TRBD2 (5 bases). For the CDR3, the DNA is TGTGCCAGCAGCCTCGGACTCCATCCGACCTACGAGCAGTACTTC. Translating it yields CASSLGLHPTYEQYF.